This paragraph covers one T cell receptor (beta chain) sequence. Its antigen target is currently unknown. Qualities for individual bases were not recorded, and no much larger clone is one base off. As encoded in the germline V gene, CDR1 is SGHRS while CDR2 is YFSETQ. V is reduced by 4 bases and J by 1 base, leaving a spacing of 11 bases between them. The cysteine opens and the phenylalanine closes a CDR3 of 14 amino acids. Only the CDR3 region is kept as DNA, spanning 42 bases read in frame from base 1. The data were obtained in a study of T cell responses to AZD1222 COVID-19 vaccine (dated by TCRdb to 2020 to 2022). For context, the study as a whole: AZD1222 recipients with second doses at about 4 weeks or about 12 weeks were pooled, because spike-specific TCR depth and breadth did not differ between schedules. A total of 233 trial participants underwent TCR sequencing, of whom more than 200 had received two doses of AZD1222 and approximately 25 had received two doses of the MenACWY control vaccine. Enrollment into the trials was organized by age into subgroups of 18-55, 56-69 and 70-plus years, and those subgroups contained 148, 28 and 57 TCR-sequenced participants, respectively. What the research found in general, with its limitations: Spike-specific TCR breadth and depth rose significantly after two AZD1222 doses compared with day 0 and with MenACWY recipients. In the small 56-69-year group, the increase in depth fell short of significance, most likely because of low power. Because no day 14 peak-response samples were available, repertoires were characterized only after the peak T cell response. Reportedly, almost half of the unique spike-specific TCRs recognized epitopes lying outside the regions that are mutated in the B.1.351 and B.1.1.7 variants. The whole spike protein was spanned by vaccine-associated CD4 TCRs, and dominant responses were seen in regions 160-218 and 743-854. Conclusions about previously exposed vaccinees are limited because only five to seven AZD1222 recipients were SARS-CoV-2 seropositive at baseline. Participants were mostly white British, with more females than males. The authors suggested clonal diversity may have been underestimated.

The CDR3 regions of human TCRbeta chains were subjected to immunosequencing. The paper's processing steps were these. TCRs in the repertoires were compared against a reference library of SARS-CoV-2-specific TCRs that had been generated with the MIRA antigen-specificity platform. Breadth was defined as the fraction of unique TCRs that were SARS-CoV-2-associated, and depth was defined as the fraction of total T cells that were SARS-CoV-2-associated. Each spike-specific TCR was assigned to its reactive spike region and to a CD4 or CD8 class using the MIRA data. Log10-transformed breadth and depth values were compared by one-way ANOVA with Sidak's multiple comparisons tests. TCRdb mirrors the immuneACCESS table, restricted to in-frame sequences. Some clones are absent from its copies; in checked studies, under half trace to an unresolved V gene, and the reason for the others is unknown. V and J calls and clone size follow that table, whereas D and trimming were derived from the DNA. For this sample the table gives fewer than 150,000 clones, of which roughly 87% were detected only once. The top ten hold 1.4% to 1.5% of the sample.

The sample's time point, from its label and the paper: baseline before first vaccination. Vaccinee samples came from UK trials COV001 and COV002, including a single-blind randomized controlled phase 2/3 trial of AZD1222 (ChAdOx1 nCoV-19) in healthy adults. Trial participant PBMC samples were collected at day 0 and day 28 after the second dose for TCRbeta chain sequencing. Specimen: peripheral blood, collected on day 0 of AZD1222 vaccination. This TCR derives from an adult in good health. The rearrangement combines TRBV5-1 with TRBJ2-5; matching of 5 bases hints at TRBD1 as the D gene. The CDR3 here reads CASSRQQGQETQYF. The nucleotides are TGCGCCAGCAGCCGGCAGCAGGGCCAAGAGACCCAGTACTTC.